Reported below is one TCR beta chain. The target of this receptor is not known. Base qualities are not at hand, and no much larger clone is one base apart. The sample belongs to a study of cytomegalovirus exposure and HLA in healthy donors (dated by TCRdb to 2016 to 2017). Context from the whole study: According to an earlier analysis of several hundred of the donors, about 179 million T cells yielded 117 million unique TCR beta sequences and about 300 Gb of sequence data. An early release covering approximately 600 HLA-typed donors comprised approximately 300 gigabases of sequencing data and 85 million or so unique TCR sequences. Among the roughly 400 genotyped donors, approximately 76% belonged to the genetic ancestry cluster associated with self-reported Caucasian donors. The study was designed to test whether signatures of past pathogen exposure could be identified by cataloging public T cell receptors. Using immunosequencing, the study profiled T cell repertoires from 666 subjects and related those repertoires to cytomegalovirus serostatus. A separate validation cohort of approximately 130 different subjects was used in addition to the roughly 700-subject first cohort. The study combined high-throughput TCR immunosequencing, statistical association of individual TCRs with disease status, and machine learning to predict cytomegalovirus infection status. In a later analysis, previously published TCR beta repertoires from 550 to 750 donors were re-analyzed and high-resolution HLA genotyping was added so that TCR occurrence patterns could be studied. In the later analysis, no new phenotypic data were used to find candidate immune exposures; instead, reliance was placed on TCR beta sequences and their occurrence across donors. In an earlier analysis of 587 of the donors, high-throughput TCR beta sequencing was used to judge whether each TCR beta V gene segment behaved as functional or pseudogenic. Donor age, sex, ethnicity and CMV serostatus were compiled alongside the repertoire data. Genome-wide SNP genotypes for about three fifths of the 666 donors were used in a later genetic analysis, which treated that subset as a discovery cohort. All discovery cohort repertoires had been generated on a single sequencing platform. HLA typing included class I and class II loci at four-digit resolution. The number of donors typed differed by locus, with roughly 620-630 for A, B, C, DRB1 and DQB1, 522 for DQA1, about 610 for DPA1, and some 440 for DPB1. Several DR-DQ haplotypes were treated as single units for association and clustering because of strong linkage in the cohort. Among around 400 genotyped donors of the cohort, an average of around 250,000 unique TCR beta nucleotide sequences was sequenced per donor, of which 15% to 20% were non-productive. Study-wide conclusions, independent of this receptor: A later analysis associated 16,951 TCR beta sequences with specific HLA alleles at a false discovery rate of 0.05. Cytomegalovirus status was reported to be diagnosed by the classifier with high specificity and sensitivity in both the original and validation cohorts. Because some donors lacked HLA typing at each locus, the association tests relied only on the typed subset. V-gene and J-gene trimming of TCR beta chains was associated with a missense DCLRE1C variant in a later genetic analysis, and the association was replicated in an independent cohort. An earlier analysis of approximately 540 of the donors showed that most TCR beta V segments appeared in productive rearrangements either about 87% or about 30% of the time, which broadly matched IMGT annotations. The study listed 164 TCR beta chains as associated with cytomegalovirus. In a later analysis, several top co-occurrence clusters were reported to appear linked to parvovirus B19, influenza, CMV and Epstein-Barr virus. A few of the identified cytomegalovirus-associated TCR beta chains were confirmed in vitro to be specific for cytomegalovirus antigens. When HLA alleles, especially DR and DQ, strongly co-occurred, TCR associations were difficult to assign to individual alleles. Because counts were too low, under 20 rarely observed V segments, including chromosome 9 orphons, were left out of the earlier analysis of some 640 of the donors. CMV serostatus was the only immune exposure information available for the cohort. In a later analysis, HLA-associated TCR beta chains were found to be more clonally expanded and to have lower generation probabilities than equally common non-associated chains. In a later genetic analysis, fewer N-insertions in productive TCRs were reported among donors in an Asian-associated ancestry cluster than the roughly 700-donor mean. A further reported finding was that TCR beta sequences accurately predicted the HLA-A and HLA-B alleles for most subjects in the first cohort. The authors suggested that the approach could potentially be extended to other disease states and immunological phenotypes. Roughly uniform sequencing depth across donors was assumed in presence/absence analyses, although this assumption may not hold. Only TCR beta chains were sequenced in this cohort, and the absence of alpha or paired-chain data limited detectable features. Because the 87-base-pair reads could not distinguish some IMGT-functional V segments, including TRBV6-2 and TRBV6-3, those segments were excluded. In a later analysis, most CMV-associated TCR beta chains were found to appear HLA-restricted, with HLA associations seemingly driven largely by CMV exposure. While some public TCRs were present in many individuals, most TCR sequences turned up only very rarely across donors. According to a later analysis, TCR association rates differed among HLA loci, with DRB1 alleles showing the most associated TCRs and HLA-C alleles showing the fewest. A cluster of highly shared sequence variants was judged likely to represent a technical artifact of the sequencing pipeline. Correlated functional status among segregating V segments might reflect linkage disequilibrium, but an unknown experimental factor could not be ruled out.

V is reduced by 2 bases and J by 6 bases, leaving a spacing of 11 bases between them. The germline V gene sets CDR1 to SGDLS and CDR2 to YYNGEE. From the cysteine up to the phenylalanine, the CDR3 has a length of 14 residues. Here the CDR3 DNA is all that survives: 42 bases in frame from base 1. In total, about 650 healthy bone marrow donors made up the cohort. At the time of sampling, every cohort member was nominally healthy, though immune exposures that went unrecorded were likely present. The donor tested CMV seropositive, placing the donor among the roughly 300 seropositive members of the cohort. A peripheral blood sample was provided by each donor, and peripheral blood mononuclear cells were used for TCR beta sequencing. Genomic DNA was extracted from the blood cell samples with the Qiagen DNeasy Blood Extraction Kit. Library preparation employed the immunoSEQ multiplex PCR assay. For the multiplex PCR, a mixture combining 60 forward primers for TCR Vbeta segments and 13 reverse primers for TCR Jbeta segments was used. The CDR3 region of rearranged TCR beta genes was amplified from genomic DNA with a multiplex PCR assay. The Illumina HiSeq System was used to sequence the amplified TCR beta libraries as 87-base-pair reads. From the authors' description of their analysis: In a later analysis, tens of millions of unique TCR beta chains were counted across the 650 to 700 repertoires, and around 10 million of these chains were shared by at least two donors. A nearest-neighbor algorithm error-corrected the raw reads and collapsed the reads into unique sequences, merging closely related sequences to remove PCR and sequencing errors. Alignment of CDR3 sequences to IMGT reference sequences was used to assign V, D and J gene segments. For a sequence to be retained, a match of at least six nucleotides was required to both a V gene segment and a J gene segment. A rearrangement counted as productive if the CDR3 had no stop codons and remained in frame with V and J, and every other rearrangement counted as non-productive. Following IMGT convention, CDR3 was defined as the stretch from the second conserved V-encoded cysteine to the conserved J-encoded phenylalanine. In an earlier analysis of 587 of the donors, sequences lacking an unambiguous match to a single V gene segment were excluded. An earlier analysis of 587 of the donors called V segments functional above 56.7% productive rearrangements and segregating when the between-donor standard deviation exceeded 5%. A statistical classification framework was developed to diagnose cytomegalovirus status using the catalog of TCR beta chain sequences. A later analysis assigned V and J genes by comparing TCR nucleotide sequences with IMGT/GENE-DB human TR gene sequences. A later analysis assigned CDR3 sequences and most-parsimonious VDJ recombination scenarios with the TCRdist pipeline. A later analysis defined each TCR beta chain by its CDR3 amino acid sequence plus V-gene family, and excluded reads lacking a unique V-gene family. As a way to deal with suspected cross-contamination and a sequencing artifact, a later analysis dropped over 550 nucleotide sequences that were highly shared and had low generation probability. In a later analysis, a clonal expansion index for each public chain was calculated from normalized within-repertoire ranks of inferred template counts. A later analysis computed generation probabilities with a VDJ recombination model fitted to out-of-frame rearrangements, and checked the results against IGoR. In a later analysis, hypergeometric tests were used to score TCR-TCR, TCR-HLA and TCR-CMV co-occurrence, with a repertoire-size bias correction applied to TCR pairs. To estimate false discovery rates, a later analysis permuted the HLA or CMV assignments 20 times. In a later analysis, co-occurring TCRs were grouped with DBSCAN, and TCRdist sequence similarity was added when clustering was performed within HLA-allele-positive subsets. Repertoires with fewer than 30,000 or more than 120,000 public chains, plus five repertoires with anomalous nucleotide sharing, were excluded from co-occurrence clustering. The source is immuneACCESS, and TCRdb retained only in-frame sequences with V and J called. Part of the clones is not carried over; for the studies checked, unresolved V genes explain less than half of this, and the remainder is unexplained. Clone size and V and J calls were adopted from that table, with D and trimming inferred from the DNA. This sample lists over 90,000 clones; around 81% were detected once. About 5.5% of the sample lies in the top ten.

The receptor was derived from a man aged 35-49 years in good health and CMV-seropositive. The chain is encoded by TRBV9 joined to TRBJ2-2; TRBD2 might be the D gene, on 5 matching bases. Sequenced input: PBMCs. CDR3 region: CASSVASRSGELFF. The bases read TGTGCCAGCAGCGTGGCTAGCAGGTCCGGGGAGCTGTTTTTT.